This TCR beta chain is drawn from a study of monozygotic twins with inflammatory bowel disease. The germline V gene has CDR1 MNHEY and CDR2 SVGAGI. The CDR3 is 13 amino acids. Total RNA input per TCR library was 3500 ng. TCRdb re-called the 5' RACE reads; every CDR3 protein appears as one record, without DNA. The sample has approximately 400,000 distinct CDR3 sequences, and its top ten clones hold roughly 2.6%. The sequenced sample was blood. The chain is built from TRBV6-5 and TRBJ2-7; TCRdb's D call of TRBD1 is untestable without DNA. This TCR derives from a human donor with ulcerative colitis or Crohn's disease, or a healthy co-twin of an affected twin (not recorded which). The CDR3: CASSFDGTGEQYF.